These T cell receptor beta chains were read from a single sample in a study of cytomegalovirus exposure and HLA in healthy donors. TCRdb keeps only in-frame clones here, not all; method: immunoSEQ multiplex PCR. Found here are more than 100,000 clones, more than 60% of them singletons; the top ten hold about 8%. The specimen sequenced was PBMCs. These receptors all stem from a woman between 35 and 50 years old in good health and CMV-seropositive. CDR3s include the opening cysteine and the closing phenylalanine or tryptophan. D genes are given only for firm matches. Not every row has a clone size; where given, it reads once, few, many or a size class.

v_gene: TRBV19
j_gene: TRBJ2-3
d_gene: TRBD2
abundance: once
CDR3aa: CASSIPAGGTDTQYF
CDR3nt: TGTGCCAGTAGTATCCCAGCGGGGGGGACAGATACGCAGTATTTT

v_gene: TRBV5-1
j_gene: TRBJ2-5
d_gene: .
abundance: .
CDR3aa: CASSLVPRGETQYF
CDR3nt: TGCGCCAGCAGCTTGGTGCCCAGGGGCGAGACCCAGTACTTC

v_gene: TRBV5-1
j_gene: TRBJ2-2
d_gene: .
abundance: .
CDR3aa: CASSSTGASDSTGELFF
CDR3nt: TGCGCCAGCAGCTCGACCGGTGCTAGCGACTCCACCGGGGAGCTGTTTTTT

v_gene: TRBV13
j_gene: TRBJ2-6
d_gene: .
abundance: .
CDR3aa: CASSLRSSGANVLTF
CDR3nt: TGTGCCAGCAGCTTGCGGAGCTCTGGGGCCAACGTCCTGACTTTC

v_gene: TRBV19
j_gene: TRBJ2-1
d_gene: .
abundance: .
CDR3aa: CASSMVAGKKREQFF
CDR3nt: TGTGCCAGTAGTATGGTCGCGGGTAAAAAACGTGAGCAGTTCTTC

v_gene: TRBV5-1
j_gene: TRBJ2-5
d_gene: TRBD2
abundance: .
CDR3aa: CASSLDAGAETQYF
CDR3nt: TGCGCCAGCAGCTTGGACGCGGGAGCGGAGACCCAGTACTTC

v_gene: TRBV30
j_gene: TRBJ2-5
d_gene: .
abundance: once
CDR3aa: CAWNRDNLEETQYF
CDR3nt: TGTGCCTGGAACCGGGACAATCTAGAGGAGACCCAGTACTTC

v_gene: TRBV5-1
j_gene: TRBJ2-5
d_gene: TRBD1
abundance: .
CDR3aa: CASSFQGVQETQYF
CDR3nt: TGCGCCAGCAGCTTCCAGGGGGTGCAAGAGACCCAGTACTTC

v_gene: TRBV29-1
j_gene: TRBJ1-1
d_gene: .
abundance: .
CDR3aa: CSGGRGTAEAFF
CDR3nt: TGCAGCGGAGGACGGGGTACCGCTGAAGCTTTCTTT

v_gene: TRBV10-3
j_gene: TRBJ1-1
d_gene: .
abundance: .
CDR3aa: CAISRGMNTEAFF
CDR3nt: TGTGCCATCTCTAGGGGCATGAACACTGAAGCTTTCTTT

v_gene: TRBV5-1
j_gene: TRBJ2-5
d_gene: .
abundance: .
CDR3aa: CASSLGGGTETQYF
CDR3nt: TGCGCCAGCAGCTTGGGGGGGGGCACGGAGACCCAGTACTTC

v_gene: TRBV11-1
j_gene: TRBJ1-1
d_gene: .
abundance: few
CDR3aa: CASSSGTRNTEAFF
CDR3nt: TGTGCCAGCAGCTCAGGGACAAGGAACACTGAAGCTTTCTTT

v_gene: TRBV5-1
j_gene: TRBJ2-7
d_gene: .
abundance: .
CDR3aa: CASSTSDTALQYF
CDR3nt: TGCGCCAGCAGCACATCGGACACGGCGTTACAGTACTTC